This TCR beta chain was recorded in a study of glioma-infiltrating T cells after dendritic cell vaccination. CDR1 is MNHNY, CDR2 SVGAGI, per germline (reference sequence). There are 15 residues in the CDR3. V was pared by 8 bases and J by 3 bases, with 12 bases of the junction left unmatched. This table comes from immunoSEQ multiplex PCR, and its TCRdb copy is limited to in-frame clones, with some not included. The sample has 75,000 to 100,000 clones, 70% to 80% seen once. The chain links TRBV6-6 to TRBJ1-2; 7 bases are shared with TRBD1. This clonotype was obtained from a human donor with glioblastoma. Sequencing used blood, obtained before dendritic cell vaccination. The CDR3 spells CASAVGDSRYYGYTF. Written as DNA, the CDR3 is TGTGCCAGCGCTGTGGGGGACAGCCGATACTATGGCTACACCTTC.